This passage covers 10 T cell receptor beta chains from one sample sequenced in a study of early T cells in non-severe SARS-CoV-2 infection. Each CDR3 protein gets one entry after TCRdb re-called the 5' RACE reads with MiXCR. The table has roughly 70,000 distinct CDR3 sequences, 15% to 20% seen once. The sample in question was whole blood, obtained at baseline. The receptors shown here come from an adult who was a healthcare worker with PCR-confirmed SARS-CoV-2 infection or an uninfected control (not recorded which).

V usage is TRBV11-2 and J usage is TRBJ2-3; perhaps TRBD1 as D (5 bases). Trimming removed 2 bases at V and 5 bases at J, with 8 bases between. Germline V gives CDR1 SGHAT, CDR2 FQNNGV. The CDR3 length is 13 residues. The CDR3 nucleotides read TGTGCCAGCAGCTTACAAGGGGTAGATACGCAGTATTTT. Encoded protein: CASSLQGVDTQYF. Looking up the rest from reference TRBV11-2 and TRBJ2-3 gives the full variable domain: EAGVAQSPRYKIIEKRQSVAFWCNPISGHATLYWYQQILGQGPKLLIQFQNNGVVDDSQLPKDRFSAERLKGVDSTLKIQPAKLEDSAVYLCASSLQGVDTQYFGPGTRLTVL.

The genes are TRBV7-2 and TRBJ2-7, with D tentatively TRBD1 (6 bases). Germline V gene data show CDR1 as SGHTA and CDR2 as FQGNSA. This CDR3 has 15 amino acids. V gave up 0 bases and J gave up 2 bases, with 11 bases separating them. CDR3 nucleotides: TGTGCCAGCAGCTTAGCCGGACAGAATACCTACGAGCAGTACTTC. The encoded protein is CASSLAGQNTYEQYF. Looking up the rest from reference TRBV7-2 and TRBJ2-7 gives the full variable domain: GAGVSQSPSNKVTEKGKDVELRCDPISGHTALYWYRQSLGQGLEFLIYFQGNSAPDKSGLPSDRFSAERTGGSVSTLTIQRTQQEDSAVYLCASSLAGQNTYEQYFGPGTRLTVT.

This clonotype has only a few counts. The CDR3 sequence is CASSPRTGGNIRQPQHF. The DNA for the CDR3 is TGTGCCAGCAGCCCGCGGACAGGGGGCAACATCAGGCAGCCCCAGCATTTT. This chain joins TRBV13 and TRBJ1-5, with 11 bases identical to TRBD1. Unmatched junction bases numbered 13, after V lost 5 bases and J lost 7 bases. From germline, CDR1 is PRHDT and CDR2 FYEKMQ (reference sequence). The CDR3 covers 17 residues.

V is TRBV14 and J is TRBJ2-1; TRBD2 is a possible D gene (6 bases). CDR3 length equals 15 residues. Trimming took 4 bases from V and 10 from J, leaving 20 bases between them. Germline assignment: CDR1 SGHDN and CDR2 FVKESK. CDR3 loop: CASSLRRDSRREQFF. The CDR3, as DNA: TGTGCCAGCAGCCTCCGCAGGGACTCCCGCAGAGAGCAGTTCTTC.

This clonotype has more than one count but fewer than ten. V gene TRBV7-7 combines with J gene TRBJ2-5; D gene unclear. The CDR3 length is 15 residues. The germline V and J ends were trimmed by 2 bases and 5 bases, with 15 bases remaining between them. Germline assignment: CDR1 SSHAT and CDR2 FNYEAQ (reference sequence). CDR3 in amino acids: CASSLPSGPPETQYF. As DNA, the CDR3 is TGTGCCAGCAGCTTACCATCGGGCCCCCCCGAGACCCAGTACTTC. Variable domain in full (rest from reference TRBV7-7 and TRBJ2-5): GAGVSQSPRYKVTKRGQDVTLRCDPISSHATLYWYQQALGQGPEFLTYFNYEAQPDKSGLPSDRFSAERPEGSISTLTIQRTEQRDSAMYRCASSLPSGPPETQYFGPGTRLLVL.

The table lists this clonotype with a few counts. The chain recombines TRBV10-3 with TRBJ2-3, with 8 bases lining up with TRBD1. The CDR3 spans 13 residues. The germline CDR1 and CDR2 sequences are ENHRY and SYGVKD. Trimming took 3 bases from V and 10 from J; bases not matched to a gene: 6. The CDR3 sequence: CAISDFGQGPQYF. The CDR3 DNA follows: TGTGCCATCAGTGATTTCGGACAGGGACCGCAGTATTTT.

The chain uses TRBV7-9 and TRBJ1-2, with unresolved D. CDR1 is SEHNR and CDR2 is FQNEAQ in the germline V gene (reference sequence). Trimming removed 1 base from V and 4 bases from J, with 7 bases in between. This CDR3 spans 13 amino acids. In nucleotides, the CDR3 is TGTGCCAGCAGCTTAGGGCAGTTCTATGGCTACACCTTC. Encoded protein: CASSLGQFYGYTF.

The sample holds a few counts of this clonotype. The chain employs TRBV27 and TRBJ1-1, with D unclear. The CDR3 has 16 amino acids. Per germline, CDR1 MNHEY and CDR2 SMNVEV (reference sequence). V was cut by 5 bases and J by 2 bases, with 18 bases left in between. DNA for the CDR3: TGTGCCAGCAGTGGGTTGGGAGTGGGCTCAAACACTGAAGCTTTCTTT. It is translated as CASSGLGVGSNTEAFF.

CDR3 coding DNA: TGTGCCAGCACGGGAATCTCCTACGAGCAGTACTTC. Protein product: CASTGISYEQYF. The rearrangement links TRBV7-9 to TRBJ2-7, with a tentative D call TRBD2 (5 bases). The length of the CDR3 is 12 residues. The V end lost 7 bases, the J end lost 0 bases, and 7 bases lay between the germline ends. Germline lookup yields CDR1 SEHNR and CDR2 FQNEAQ (reference sequence).

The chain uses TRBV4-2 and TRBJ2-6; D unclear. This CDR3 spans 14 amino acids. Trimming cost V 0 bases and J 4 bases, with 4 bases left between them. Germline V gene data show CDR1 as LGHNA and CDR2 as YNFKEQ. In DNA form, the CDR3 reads TGTGCCAGCAGCCAAGAGATGGGGGCCAACGTCCTGACTTTC. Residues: CASSQEMGANVLTF.